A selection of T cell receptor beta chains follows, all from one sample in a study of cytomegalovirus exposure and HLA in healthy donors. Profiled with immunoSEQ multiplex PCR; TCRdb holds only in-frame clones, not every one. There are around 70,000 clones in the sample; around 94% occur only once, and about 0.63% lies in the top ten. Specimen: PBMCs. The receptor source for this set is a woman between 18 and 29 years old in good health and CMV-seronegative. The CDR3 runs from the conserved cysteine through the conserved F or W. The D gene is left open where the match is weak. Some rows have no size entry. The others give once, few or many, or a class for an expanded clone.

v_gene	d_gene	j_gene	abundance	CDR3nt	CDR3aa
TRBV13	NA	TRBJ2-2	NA	TGTGCCAGCAGCTTTGTAGCGGAAGCGAACACCGGGGAGCTGTTTTTT	CASSFVAEANTGELFF
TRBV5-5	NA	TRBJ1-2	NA	TGTGCCAGCAGCCTAAGTGGTCCAGGGCCGCGCTACACCTTC	CASSLSGPGPRYTF
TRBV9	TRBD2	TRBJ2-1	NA	TGTGCCAGCAGCGCACGACTAGCGGGGGTAAATGAGCAGTTCTTC	CASSARLAGVNEQFF
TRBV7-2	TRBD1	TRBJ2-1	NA	TGTGCCAGCAGCCAAACCCCAGGGGGCGCATCGAATGAGCAGTTCTTC	CASSQTPGGASNEQFF
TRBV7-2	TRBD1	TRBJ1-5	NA	TGTGCCAGCAGCCCCGACAGGGGTTTTGTCCATCAGCCCCAGCATTTT	CASSPDRGFVHQPQHF
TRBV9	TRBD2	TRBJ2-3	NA	TGTGCCAGCAGCGCCCAGCGGGGGGGCCTTTCAGATACGCAGTATTTT	CASSAQRGGLSDTQYF
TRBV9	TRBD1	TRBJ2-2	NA	TGTGCCAGCAGCGTAGAGACAGGGGGGACCGGGGAGCTGTTTTTT	CASSVETGGTGELFF
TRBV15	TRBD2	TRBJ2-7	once	TGTGCCACCAGCAGAGATACTAGCGGGGCATCCTACGAGCAGTACTTC	CATSRDTSGASYEQYF
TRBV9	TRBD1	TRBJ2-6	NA	TGTGCCAGCAGCCCCACTACAGGGGCAGGTAATGGGGCCAACGTCCTGACTTTC	CASSPTTGAGNGANVLTF
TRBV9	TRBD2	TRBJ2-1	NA	TGTGCCAGCAGCGATGGACTAGCCGTACGATCCGGTGAGCAGTTCTTC	CASSDGLAVRSGEQFF
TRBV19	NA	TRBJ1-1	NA	TGTGCCGGTCGAGGTCCGACCAAAATGAACACTGAAGCTTTCTTT	CAGRGPTKMNTEAFF
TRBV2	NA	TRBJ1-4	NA	TGTGCCAGCAGGGACAGAAATGAAAAACTGTTTTTT	CASRDRNEKLFF
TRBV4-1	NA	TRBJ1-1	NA	TGCGCCAGCAGCCCCCCGTTGGCCTTGAACACTGAAGCTTTCTTT	CASSPPLALNTEAFF
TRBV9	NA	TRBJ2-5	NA	TGTGCCAGCAGCTCAAACCGGGACTTTCAAGAGACCCAGTACTTC	CASSSNRDFQETQYF
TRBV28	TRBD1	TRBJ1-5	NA	TGTGCCAGCAGGTGGGCAGGGGGCCCTCATCAGCCCCAGCATTTT	CASRWAGGPHQPQHF
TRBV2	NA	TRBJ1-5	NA	TGTGCCAGCAGAGTTGGACGAACCCCAGCGGAGCCCCAGCATTTT	CASRVGRTPAEPQHF
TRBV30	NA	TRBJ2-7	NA	TGTGCCAGCCAAGGGACCGGGAGATGGGAGCAGTACTTC	CASQGTGRWEQYF
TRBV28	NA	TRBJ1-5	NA	TGTGCCAGCAGCTCGGGACGGGAGAATCAGCCCCAGCATTTT	CASSSGRENQPQHF
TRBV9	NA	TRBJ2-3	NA	TGTGCCAGCAGCGTTTCGCGGAGCACAGATACGCAGTATTTT	CASSVSRSTDTQYF
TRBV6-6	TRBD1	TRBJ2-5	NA	TGTGCCAGCAGTTCCCCCAGGGACAGGGCAGAAGAGACCCAGTACTTC	CASSSPRDRAEETQYF
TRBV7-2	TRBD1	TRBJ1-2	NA	TGTGCCAGCAGCCCTACCCGACGGACAGGGGAAGATGGCTACACCTTC	CASSPTRRTGEDGYTF
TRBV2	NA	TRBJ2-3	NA	TGTGCCAGCAGTGATAAAGGGGAAGGCACAGATACGCAGTATTTT	CASSDKGEGTDTQYF
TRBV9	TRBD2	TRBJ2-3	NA	TGTGCCAACCCCACCAGGGAGGGCATTGATACGCAGTATTTT	CANPTREGIDTQYF
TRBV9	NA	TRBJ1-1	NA	TGTGCCAGCAGCCGCCCCGGGACTTGGAACACTGAAGCTTTCTTT	CASSRPGTWNTEAFF
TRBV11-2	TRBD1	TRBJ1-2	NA	TGTGCCAGCAGCCTAACGACAGGGGGCGGTACCTATGGCTACACCTTC	CASSLTTGGGTYGYTF
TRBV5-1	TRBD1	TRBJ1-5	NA	TGCGCCAGCAGAATGGGACAGGATAGCAATCAGCCCCAGCATTTT	CASRMGQDSNQPQHF
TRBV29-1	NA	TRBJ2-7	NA	TGCAGCGTTGGCAGCCCCAGGGTTAGCTCCTACGAGCAGTACTTC	CSVGSPRVSSYEQYF
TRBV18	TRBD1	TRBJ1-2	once	TGTGCCAGCTCCCTAAACCCCGGGACAGGTTATGGCTACACCTTC	CASSLNPGTGYGYTF
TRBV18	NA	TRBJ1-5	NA	TGTGCCAGCTCACCAGAGGTCCCGAGGGGCAATCAGCCCCAGCATTTT	CASSPEVPRGNQPQHF
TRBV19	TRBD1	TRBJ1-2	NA	TGTGCCAGTAGTATAGATCTATTGGGACAGGAGAATGGCTACACCTTC	CASSIDLLGQENGYTF
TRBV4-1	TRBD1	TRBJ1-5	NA	TGCGCCAGCAGCCACGGACAGGGAATTTATAGCAATCAGCCCCAGCATTTT	CASSHGQGIYSNQPQHF
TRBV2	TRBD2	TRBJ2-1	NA	TGTGCCAGCAGTGACCCTCCGAGCGGGGGGGTCTCCTACAATGAGCAGTTCTTC	CASSDPPSGGVSYNEQFF
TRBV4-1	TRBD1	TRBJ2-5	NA	TGCGCCAGCAGCCAAGCCCAGGGGGTCGGGGAGACCCAGTACTTC	CASSQAQGVGETQYF
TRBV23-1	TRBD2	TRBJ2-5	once	TGCGCCAGCAGTCAATTAATAGCGGGGGATAGAGAGACCCAGTACTTC	CASSQLIAGDRETQYF
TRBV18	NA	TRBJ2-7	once	TGTGCCAGCTCACCTGGGAACAGGGCTGCCTACGAGCAGTACTTC	CASSPGNRAAYEQYF
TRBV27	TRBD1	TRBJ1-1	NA	TGTGCCAGCAGTCTACCCGGACAGGACACTGAAGCTTTCTTT	CASSLPGQDTEAFF
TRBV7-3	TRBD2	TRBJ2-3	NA	TGTGCCAGCAGCTGGGGACTAGCTGCCAGCACAGATACGCAGTATTTT	CASSWGLAASTDTQYF
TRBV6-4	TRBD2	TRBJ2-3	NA	TGTGCCAGCAGTTTTGCCGCTAGCGGGGGGGCCTCAGATACGCAGTATTTT	CASSFAASGGASDTQYF
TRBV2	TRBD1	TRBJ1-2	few	TGTGCCAGCAGCCCAGGGGGCGTGAGTGGCTACACCTTC	CASSPGGVSGYTF
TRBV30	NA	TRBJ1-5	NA	TGTGCCTGGAGTACGCCCCGGGGGGCCGGCAATCAGCCCCAGCATTTT	CAWSTPRGAGNQPQHF
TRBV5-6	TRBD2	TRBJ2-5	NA	TGTGCCAGCAGCTTGGAGGGGACTAGCGGGGTTGCCCAGTACTTC	CASSLEGTSGVAQYF
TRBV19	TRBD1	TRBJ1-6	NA	TGTGCCAGTCAGGACAGGAGTAATTCACCCCTCCACTTT	CASQDRSNSPLHF
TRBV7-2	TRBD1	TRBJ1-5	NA	TGTGCCAGCAGCTTTCGCTTTACAGGGGTGAGCAATCAGCCCCAGCATTTT	CASSFRFTGVSNQPQHF
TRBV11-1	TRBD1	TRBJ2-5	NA	TGTGCCAGCAGCCCGGGGACAGGGGTACAAGAGACCCAGTACTTC	CASSPGTGVQETQYF
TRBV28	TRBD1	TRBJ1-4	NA	TGTGCCAGCAGGCAGATTGGGACAGTCTTTAATGAAAAACTGTTTTTT	CASRQIGTVFNEKLFF
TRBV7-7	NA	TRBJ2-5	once	TGTGCTAGCAGCTCTAGTTTGCGAGAGACCCAGTACTTC	CASSSSLRETQYF
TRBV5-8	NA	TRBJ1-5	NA	TGTGCCAGCAGAAGACAGACAAATAGCAATCAGCCCCAGCATTTT	CASRRQTNSNQPQHF
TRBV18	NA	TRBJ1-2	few	TGTGCCAGCTCAACTCTGACAGCCTATGGCTACACCTTC	CASSTLTAYGYTF
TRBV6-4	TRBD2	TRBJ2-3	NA	TGTGCCACCTCCGACGGGGGCCACGGGGGGGCAGATACGCAGTATTTT	CATSDGGHGGADTQYF
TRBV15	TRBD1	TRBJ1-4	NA	TGTGCCACCAGCAGAGTTGGACAGGTCCTCACCTCAACTAATGAAAAACTGTTTTTT	CATSRVGQVLTSTNEKLFF
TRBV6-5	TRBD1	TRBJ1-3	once	TGTGCCAGCAGTTACTCGGGACAGGGACCAAACACCATATATTTT	CASSYSGQGPNTIYF
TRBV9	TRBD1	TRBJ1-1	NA	TGTGCCAGCAGCTCAAGGACAGGGGGCACATTTGAAGCTTTCTTT	CASSSRTGGTFEAFF
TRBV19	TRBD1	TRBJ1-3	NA	TGTGCCAGTAGGAACAGGGGCTCTGGAAACACCATATATTTT	CASRNRGSGNTIYF